Listed below are T cell receptor beta chains from one sample, sequenced in a study of T cell responses to AZD1222 COVID-19 vaccine. Method: immunoSEQ multiplex PCR; TCRdb's copy keeps in-frame clones and lacks some. The sample has 96,000 or so clones, nearly 90% seen once; the top ten hold roughly 1.5%. The material sequenced was peripheral blood, taken on day 0 of AZD1222 vaccination. These receptors all come from an adult in good health. Each CDR3 is given with its conserved first and last residue. Fields, in order: D gene, V gene, J gene, clone size, CDR3 length, CDR3 protein. The D gene is left open where the match is weak. Clone size is shown for a subset of rows, as once, few, many or a class of expanded clone.

>.|TRBV7-2|TRBJ1-4|.|13
CASSLVREEKLFF
>.|TRBV14|TRBJ1-1|.|17
CASSPGGKGRVNTEAFF
>.|TRBV28|TRBJ1-3|.|15
CASSPMGASSNTIYF
>TRBD1|TRBV7-2|TRBJ1-4|.|15
CASSRTGTGYEKLFF
>.|TRBV7-8|TRBJ1-4|.|15
CASSGHRASNEKLFF
>TRBD1|TRBV5-6|TRBJ1-2|.|12
CASSIPGGGYTF
>.|TRBV10-3|TRBJ2-1|.|13
CAIGRTISGEQFF
>TRBD1|TRBV5-1|TRBJ2-3|.|15
CASSTLTGDTDTQYF
>.|TRBV18|TRBJ1-2|once|14
CASSPQGNGYGYTF
>.|TRBV5-1|TRBJ2-5|.|14
CASGPSSGVETQYF
>TRBD1|TRBV6-1|TRBJ1-5|.|15
CASSEGDRVPQPQHF
>.|TRBV19|TRBJ1-5|once|12
CASRDRDQPQHF
>.|TRBV28|TRBJ2-3|.|13
CASSPRQGDTQYF
>.|TRBV19|TRBJ2-2|.|17
CASYHGGFGLNTGELFF
>.|TRBV4-1|TRBJ1-3|.|15
CASSLFPTSGNTIYF
>.|TRBV15|TRBJ1-4|.|16
CATSRDREGVNEKLFF